Here is one TCR beta chain with its context. This sample is part of a study of OX40 agonist ivuxolimab in advanced cancers. About the study: Two patients with cutaneous melanoma and one with hepatocellular carcinoma, three in total, showed partial responses.

Produced via immunoSEQ multiplex PCR; TCRdb's table is partial and in-frame only. The sample has under 200,000 clones, roughly 92% seen once; the top ten hold 0.3% to 0.35%. This CDR3 has 14 amino acids. V shed 4 bases, J shed 0 bases, and the junction held 4 bases outside the gene matches. CDR1 and CDR2 from the germline V gene are SQVTM and ANQGSEA. The chain carries TRBV29-1 and TRBJ2-7, with 9 bases that match TRBD1. This material consisted of CD4+ or CD8+ T cells sorted from blood, taken in a trial of the OX40 agonist ivuxolimab. The source is an adult with an advanced solid tumor such as melanoma, head and neck, liver or kidney cancer. The CDR3 protein is CSVGPTGGSYEQYF. The CDR3 DNA follows: TGCAGCGTTGGACCGACAGGGGGCTCCTACGAGCAGTACTTC.